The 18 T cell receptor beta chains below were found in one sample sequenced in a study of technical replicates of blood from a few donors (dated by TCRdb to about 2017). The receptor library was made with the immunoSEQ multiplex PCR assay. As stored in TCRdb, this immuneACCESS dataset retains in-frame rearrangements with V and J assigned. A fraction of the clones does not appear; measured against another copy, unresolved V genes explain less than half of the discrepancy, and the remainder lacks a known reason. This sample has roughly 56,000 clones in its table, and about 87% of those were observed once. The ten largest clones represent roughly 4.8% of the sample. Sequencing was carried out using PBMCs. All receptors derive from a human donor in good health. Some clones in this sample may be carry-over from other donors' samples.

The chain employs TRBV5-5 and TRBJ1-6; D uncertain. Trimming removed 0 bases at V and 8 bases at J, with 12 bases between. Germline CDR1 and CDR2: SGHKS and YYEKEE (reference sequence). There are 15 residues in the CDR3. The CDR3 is CASSLGVPGDSPLHF. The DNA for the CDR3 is TGTGCCAGCAGCTTGGGCGTCCCCGGGGATTCACCCCTCCACTTT.

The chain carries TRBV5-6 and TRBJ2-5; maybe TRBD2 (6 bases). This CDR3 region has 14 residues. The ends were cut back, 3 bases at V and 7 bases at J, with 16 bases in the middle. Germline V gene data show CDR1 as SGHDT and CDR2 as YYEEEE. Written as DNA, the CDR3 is TGTGCCAGCAGCTCGACGATGGGAGGAGGGACCCAGTACTTC. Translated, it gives CASSSTMGGGTQYF.

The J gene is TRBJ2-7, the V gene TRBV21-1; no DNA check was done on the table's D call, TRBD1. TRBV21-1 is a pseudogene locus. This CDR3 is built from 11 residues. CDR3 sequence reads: CRGRGQWEQYF. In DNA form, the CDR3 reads TGTCGAGGCAGGGGGCAGTGGGAGCAGTACTTC.

CDR3 in amino acids: CASSLEVYSGGTYEQYF. CDR3 coding DNA: TGTGCCAGCAGCTTAGAGGTGTATAGCGGGGGAACCTACGAGCAGTACTTC. The rearrangement uses TRBV7-6 and TRBJ2-7; 9 bases fit TRBD2. Unmatched junction bases numbered 9, after V lost 1 base and J lost 2 bases. Germline V gene lookup returns CDR1 SGHVS and CDR2 FNYEAQ. There are 17 residues in the CDR3.

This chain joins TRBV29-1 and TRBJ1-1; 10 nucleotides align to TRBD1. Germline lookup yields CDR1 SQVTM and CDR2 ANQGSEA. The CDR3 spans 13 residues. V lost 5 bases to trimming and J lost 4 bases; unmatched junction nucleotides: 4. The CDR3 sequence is CSVRQGAGTEAFF. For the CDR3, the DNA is TGCAGCGTTAGACAGGGGGCCGGCACTGAAGCTTTCTTT.

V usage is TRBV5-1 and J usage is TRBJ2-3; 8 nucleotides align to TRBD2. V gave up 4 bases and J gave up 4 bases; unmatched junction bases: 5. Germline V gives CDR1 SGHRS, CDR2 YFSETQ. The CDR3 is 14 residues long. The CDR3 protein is CASSPRGGADTQYF. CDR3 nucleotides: TGCGCCAGCAGCCCCCGGGGGGGTGCAGATACGCAGTATTTT. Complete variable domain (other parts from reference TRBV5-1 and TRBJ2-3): KAGVTQTPRYLIKTRGQQVTLSCSPISGHRSVSWYQQTPGQGLQFLFEYFSETQRNKGNFPGRFSGRQFSNSRSEMNVSTLELGDSALYLCASSPRGGADTQYFGPGTRLTVL.

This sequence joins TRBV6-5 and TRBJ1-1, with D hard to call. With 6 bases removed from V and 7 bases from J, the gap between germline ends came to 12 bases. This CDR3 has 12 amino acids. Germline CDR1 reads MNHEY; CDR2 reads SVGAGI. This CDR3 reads CASRTTQFEAFF. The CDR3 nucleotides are TGTGCCAGCAGGACAACTCAATTTGAAGCTTTCTTT.

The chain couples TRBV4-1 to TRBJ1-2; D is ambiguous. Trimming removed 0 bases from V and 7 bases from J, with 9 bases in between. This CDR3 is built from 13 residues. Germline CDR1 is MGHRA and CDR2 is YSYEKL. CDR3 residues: CASSQEGRGGYTF. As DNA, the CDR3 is TGCGCCAGCAGCCAAGAGGGGAGAGGTGGCTACACCTTC.

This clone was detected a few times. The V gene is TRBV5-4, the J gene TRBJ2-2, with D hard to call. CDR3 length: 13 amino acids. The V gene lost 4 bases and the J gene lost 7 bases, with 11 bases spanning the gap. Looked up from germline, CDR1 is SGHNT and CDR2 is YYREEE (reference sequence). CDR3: CASSPSRLGELFF. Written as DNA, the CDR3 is TGTGCCAGCAGCCCTTCGCGGCTCGGGGAGCTGTTTTTT.

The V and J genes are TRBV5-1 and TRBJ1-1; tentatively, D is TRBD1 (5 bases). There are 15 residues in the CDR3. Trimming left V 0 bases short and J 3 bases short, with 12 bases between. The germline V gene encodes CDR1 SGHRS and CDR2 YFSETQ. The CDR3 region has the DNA TGCGCCAGCAGCTTGGTCGTTGGGGGGGACACTGAAGCTTTCTTT. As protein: CASSLVVGGDTEAFF.

In DNA, the CDR3 is TGTGCCTGGAGTGTTGTCCAGGGGAGTAGTGAAAAACTGTTTTTT. Its translation: CAWSVVQGSSEKLFF. The genes are TRBV30 and TRBJ1-4; possible D gene TRBD1, 6 bases. Per the germline V gene, CDR1 is GTSNPN and CDR2 is SVGIG (reference sequence). Trimming removed 0 bases at V and 7 bases at J, with 15 bases between. This CDR3 region has 15 residues. Together with reference TRBV30 and TRBJ1-4, the CDR3 gives the full variable domain: SQTIHQWPATLVQPVGSPLSLECTVEGTSNPNLYWYRQAAGRGLQLLFYSVGIGQISSEVPQNLSASRPQDRQFILSSKKLLLSDSGFYLCAWSVVQGSSEKLFFGSGTQLSVL.

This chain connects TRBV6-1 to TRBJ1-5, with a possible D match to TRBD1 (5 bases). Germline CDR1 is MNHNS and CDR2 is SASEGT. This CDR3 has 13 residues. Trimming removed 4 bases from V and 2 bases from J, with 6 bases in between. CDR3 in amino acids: CASSVRGNQPQHF. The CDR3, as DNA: TGTGCCAGCAGTGTCAGGGGCAATCAGCCCCAGCATTTT.

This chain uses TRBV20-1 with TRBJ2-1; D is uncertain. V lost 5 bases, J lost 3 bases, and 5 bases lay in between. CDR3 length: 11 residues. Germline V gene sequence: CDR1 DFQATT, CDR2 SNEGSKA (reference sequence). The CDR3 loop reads CSAALYNEQFF. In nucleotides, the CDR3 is TGCAGTGCTGCGCTCTACAATGAGCAGTTCTTC.

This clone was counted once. The CDR3 DNA reads as TGCAGCGTTCGTGGAGGGGCCCGCGAGCAGTACTTC. This encodes CSVRGGAREQYF. The rearrangement links TRBV29-1 to TRBJ2-7; D possibly corresponds to TRBD2 (6 bases). This CDR3 comprises 12 residues. Trimming took off 5 bases at V and 6 bases at J, with 14 bases between the two ends. The germline V gene encodes CDR1 SQVTM and CDR2 ANQGSEA.

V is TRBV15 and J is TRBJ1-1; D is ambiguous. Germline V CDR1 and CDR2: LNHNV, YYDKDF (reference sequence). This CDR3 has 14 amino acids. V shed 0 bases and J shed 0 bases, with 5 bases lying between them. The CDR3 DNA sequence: TGTGCCACCAGCAGAGACCCCATGAACACTGAAGCTTTCTTT. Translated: CATSRDPMNTEAFF.

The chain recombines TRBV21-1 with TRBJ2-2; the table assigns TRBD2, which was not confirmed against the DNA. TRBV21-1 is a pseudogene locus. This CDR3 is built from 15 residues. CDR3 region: CASSNRGRNTGELFF. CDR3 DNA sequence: TGTGCCAGCAGCAATCGCGGGAGAAACACCGGGGAGCTGTTTTTT.

CDR3 nucleotide sequence: TGCGCCAGCGTTCTCCTAGGACAGGTGTATCAGCCCCAGCATTTT. This sequence encodes CASVLLGQVYQPQHF. The chain recombines TRBV5-1 with TRBJ1-5, with 7 bases lining up with TRBD1. Germline V gene sequence: CDR1 SGHRS, CDR2 YFSETQ. The CDR3 totals 15 residues. The J segment lost 5 bases and the V segment lost 7 bases, leaving 12 bases of the junction unmatched.

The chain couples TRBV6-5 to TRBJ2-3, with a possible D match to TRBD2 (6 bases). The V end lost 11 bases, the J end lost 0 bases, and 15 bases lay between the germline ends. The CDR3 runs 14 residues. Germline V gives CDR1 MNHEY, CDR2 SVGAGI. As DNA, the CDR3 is TGTGCCTCAGCCCGGGGGAGAAGCACAGATACGCAGTATTTT. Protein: CASARGRSTDTQYF.